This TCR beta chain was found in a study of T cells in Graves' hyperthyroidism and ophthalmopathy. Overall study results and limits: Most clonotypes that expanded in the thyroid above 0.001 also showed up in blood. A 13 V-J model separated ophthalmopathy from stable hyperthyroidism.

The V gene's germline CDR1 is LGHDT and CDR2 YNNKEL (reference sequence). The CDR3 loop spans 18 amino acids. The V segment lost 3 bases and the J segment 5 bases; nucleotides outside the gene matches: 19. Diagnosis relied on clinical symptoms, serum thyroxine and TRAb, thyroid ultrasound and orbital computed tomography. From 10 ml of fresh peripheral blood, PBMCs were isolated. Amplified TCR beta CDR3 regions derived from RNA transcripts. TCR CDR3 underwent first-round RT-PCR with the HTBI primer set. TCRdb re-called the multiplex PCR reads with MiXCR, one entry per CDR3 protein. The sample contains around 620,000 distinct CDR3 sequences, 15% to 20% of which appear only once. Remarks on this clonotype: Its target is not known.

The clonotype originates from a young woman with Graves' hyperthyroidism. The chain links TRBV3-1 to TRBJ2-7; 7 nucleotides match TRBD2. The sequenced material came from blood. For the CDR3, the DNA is TGTGCCAGCAGCCATTTGGGCCTGGGCGGGAGTCTAGGAGACGAGCAGTACTTC. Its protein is CASSHLGLGGSLGDEQYF.